Each of the 8 T cell receptor beta chains below was sequenced from the same sample in a study of OX40 agonist ivuxolimab in advanced cancers. Libraries were prepared by immunoSEQ multiplex PCR; TCRdb keeps only in-frame clonotypes and omits some of them. The table shows under 25,000 clones, with more than 60% occurring only once. Sample: CD4+ or CD8+ T cells sorted from blood, taken in a trial of the OX40 agonist ivuxolimab. The origin of the receptors is an adult with an advanced solid tumor such as melanoma, head and neck, liver or kidney cancer.

The rearrangement joins TRBV14 to TRBJ2-7; D is uncertain. The CDR3 is 12 residues long. Trimming took off 4 bases at V and 4 bases at J, with 8 bases between the two ends. The V gene's germline CDR1 is SGHDN and CDR2 FVKESK. CDR3 nucleotide sequence: TGTGCCAGCAGCCCTCCCTATTACGAGCAGTACTTC. This codes for CASSPPYYEQYF.

The rearrangement uses TRBV27 and TRBJ1-5; tentative D call: TRBD1 (6 bases). The CDR3 loop spans 14 amino acids. Trimming pared 3 bases from V and 6 bases from J, leaving 12 bases between. Germline CDR1 is MNHEY and CDR2 is SMNVEV (reference sequence). In DNA, the CDR3 is TGTGCCAGCAGTTTGGGGGGCGCAGGTCAGCCCCAGCATTTT. It codes for CASSLGGAGQPQHF.

Only a few counts were recorded for this clone. V and J are TRBV11-1 and TRBJ2-5, with D possibly being TRBD1 (7 bases). Deletions cut 4 bases from V and 3 bases from J, with 21 bases between. The CDR3 contains 17 residues. Germline V CDR1 and CDR2: SGHAT, FQDESV (reference sequence). CDR3 sequence reads: CASSYDRDREVEETQYF. The DNA for the CDR3 is TGTGCCAGCAGCTACGACCGAGACAGGGAGGTTGAAGAGACCCAGTACTTC.

V is TRBV15 and J is TRBJ2-7; D is perhaps TRBD1 (5 bases). CDR1 LNHNV and CDR2 YYDKDF come from the germline V gene (reference sequence). Trimming cost V 3 bases and J 1 base, with 16 bases left between them. The CDR3 has 16 residues. DNA of the CDR3: TGTGCCACCAGCAGCGGTAGACAGCTCGGTTCCTACGAGCAGTACTTC. It codes for CATSSGRQLGSYEQYF.

There are a few counts of this clone. This chain links TRBV28 with TRBJ2-1; 7 positions match TRBD2. The germline V gene has CDR1 MDHEN and CDR2 SYDVKM. The V gene end was trimmed by 2 bases and the J gene end by 2 bases; junction bases not matched to a gene: 3. The CDR3 extends over 15 amino acids. CDR3 sequence (DNA): TGTGCCAGCAGTTTACTAGCGGTAACCTACAATGAGCAGTTCTTC. Protein: CASSLLAVTYNEQFF.

The chain has TRBV19 and TRBJ2-7; 11 nucleotides agree with TRBD1. Unmatched junction bases numbered 5, after V lost 3 bases and J lost 7 bases. This CDR3 is built from 14 residues. The germline gives CDR1 LNHDA, CDR2 SQIVND (reference sequence). The chain's CDR3 is CASSIGQGAWEQYF. The CDR3 bases are TGTGCCAGTAGTATCGGACAGGGGGCCTGGGAGCAGTACTTC.

This clone was picked up many times. The chain carries TRBV18 and TRBJ2-5, with D maybe TRBD2 (5 bases). The V end lost 3 bases, the J end lost 5 bases, and 10 bases lay between the germline ends. Germline assignment: CDR1 KGHSH and CDR2 LQKENI. The CDR3 loop spans 13 amino acids. The CDR3 reads CASSPYGDETQYF. CDR3 in DNA: TGTGCCAGCTCACCGTACGGGGATGAGACCCAGTACTTC.

J is TRBJ2-7 and V is TRBV29-1; TRBD1 agrees at 7 bases. The CDR3 totals 13 residues. The ends lost 6 bases at V and 1 base at J; junction bases unmatched: 6. The germline CDR1 and CDR2 sequences are SQVTM and ANQGSEA. The CDR3 sequence: CSVLPGGSYEQYF. The CDR3 region has the DNA TGCAGCGTGCTCCCAGGGGGATCCTACGAGCAGTACTTC.